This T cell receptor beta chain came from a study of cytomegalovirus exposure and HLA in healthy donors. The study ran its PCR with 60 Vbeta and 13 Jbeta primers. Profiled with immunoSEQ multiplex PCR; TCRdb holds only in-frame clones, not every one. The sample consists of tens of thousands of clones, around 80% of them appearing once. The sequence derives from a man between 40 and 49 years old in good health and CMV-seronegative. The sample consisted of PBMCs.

The CDR3 sequence: CASSLGGGQGNPNEQFF. The DNA of the CDR3 is TGTGCCAGCAGCTTAGGGGGGGGACAGGGAAATCCCAATGAGCAGTTCTTC. The genes are TRBV7-6 and TRBJ2-1; 9 bases match TRBD1. Losses at the gene ends were 1 base for V and 6 bases for J; bases not matched to a gene: 10. CDR1 SGHVS and CDR2 FNYEAQ come from the germline V gene. The CDR3 extends over 17 amino acids.